Listed below are T cell receptor beta chains from one sample, sequenced in a study of blood T cell repertoires in COVID-19. Data came from immunoSEQ multiplex PCR; TCRdb stores just in-frame clones and leaves some out. The table includes around 150,000 clones, more than 65% detected once. Sequenced input: peripheral blood. Receptor source: a woman of 80 years or more with acute or convalescent COVID-19. The CDR3 runs from the conserved cysteine through the conserved F or W. D genes are given only for firm matches. The listing skips clone size in some rows; elsewhere it reads once, few, many or a size class.

17	TRBV15	TRBJ2-5	TRBD2	-	TGTGCCACCAGCAGAGGGGACCGCCACCTCGGGGGGGAGACCCAGTACTTC	CATSRGDRHLGGETQYF
11	TRBV7-8	TRBJ1-1	-	few	TGTGCCAGCAGCTTAATACAGGGAGCTTTCTTT	CASSLIQGAFF
16	TRBV15	TRBJ1-2	TRBD1	-	TGTGCCACCAGCAGCGACAGGGAAAATACTAACTATGGCTACACCTTC	CATSSDRENTNYGYTF
12	TRBV6-5	TRBJ2-5	-	-	TGTGCCAGCAGGGGAACAGGGGAGACCCAGTACTTC	CASRGTGETQYF
14	TRBV28	TRBJ1-5	-	-	TGTGCCAGCAGTTTAGGCCAGGGCAATCAGCCCCAGCATTTT	CASSLGQGNQPQHF
16	TRBV5-6	TRBJ2-5	TRBD1	-	TGTGCCAGCAGCTTGGGTCCAGGGGGCTACCAAGAGATCCAGTACTTC	CASSLGPGGYQEIQYF
16	TRBV5-5	TRBJ2-5	TRBD2	-	TGTGCCAGCAGCTTGTTACATAGCGGGCGCCAAGAGACCCAGTACTTC	CASSLLHSGRQETQYF
13	TRBV3-1/TRBV3-2	TRBJ1-1	-	-	TGTGCCAGCAGCCCCCAAATGAACACTGAAGCTTTCTTT	CASSPQMNTEAFF
12	TRBV28	TRBJ1-2	-	-	TGTGCCAGCAGTTTATCCCTTTATGGCTACACCTTC	CASSLSLYGYTF
15	TRBV28	TRBJ2-7	TRBD1	-	TGTGCCAGCACAATGGCGGGACAGGGTAGCGACGAGCAGTACTTC	CASTMAGQGSDEQYF
18	TRBV5-1	TRBJ1-3	TRBD1	-	TGCGCCAGCAGCCTCTCCCCGGGACAGGGGGCCTCTGGAAACACCATATATTTT	CASSLSPGQGASGNTIYF
15	TRBV5-1	TRBJ2-3	TRBD2	-	TGCGCCAGCAGCACGACTAGCGGGAGAGGAGGTACGCAGTATTTT	CASSTTSGRGGTQYF
12	TRBV28	TRBJ2-7	-	-	TGTGCCAGCAGTTTATCCTCCCCCGAGCAGTACTTC	CASSLSSPEQYF
17	TRBV7-9	TRBJ2-1	TRBD2	-	TGTGCCAGCAGCCCCCGTCTGGCGGGGGGGACTTACAATGAGCAGTTCTTC	CASSPRLAGGTYNEQFF
15	TRBV27	TRBJ1-1	-	-	TGTGCCAGCAGTAAATCGACAGTGGGGTACACTGAAGCTTTCTTT	CASSKSTVGYTEAFF
14	TRBV2	TRBJ1-1	-	-	TGTGCCAGCAGGGAAGACAGCATGAACACTGAAGCTTTCTTT	CASREDSMNTEAFF
11	TRBV25-1	TRBJ2-7	-	-	TGTGCCAGCCGCGGGTCCTACGAGCAGTACTTC	CASRGSYEQYF
15	TRBV27	TRBJ2-2	-	-	TGTGCCAGCAGACGAGGAGAGATCAACACCGGGGAGCTGTTTTTT	CASRRGEINTGELFF
12	TRBV5-1	TRBJ2-1	-	few	TGCGCCAGCAGCTTGGGAGGGAATGAGCAGTTCTTC	CASSLGGNEQFF
15	TRBV7-7	TRBJ2-2	-	once	TGTGCTAGCAGCCCCGCTAGCCAGAACACCGGGGAGCTGTTTTTT	CASSPASQNTGELFF
13	TRBV18	TRBJ2-2	-	-	TGTGCCAGCTCCTTTGTTAACACCGGGGAGCTGTTTTTT	CASSFVNTGELFF
15	TRBV2	TRBJ2-5	TRBD2	-	TGTGCCAGCAGTCCCTCACTAGCGGGGGGAGAGACCCAGTACTTC	CASSPSLAGGETQYF
15	TRBV5-1	TRBJ2-3	-	-	TGCGCCAGCAGCTCCGAGGGGGGGATAGCAGATACGCAGTATTTT	CASSSEGGIADTQYF
16	TRBV11-2	TRBJ1-4	-	-	TGTGCCAGCAGCTTAGCTTTATCGGGAATTAATGAAAAACTGTTTTTT	CASSLALSGINEKLFF
14	TRBV6-5	TRBJ2-1	TRBD1	-	TGTGCCAGTAATCGGGACAGGGGTAACAATGAGCAGTTCTTC	CASNRDRGNNEQFF
15	TRBV14	TRBJ2-7	-	-	TGTGCCAGCAGCCATGAAACAGGGACCTCCTACGAGCAGTACTTC	CASSHETGTSYEQYF
14	TRBV18	TRBJ1-3	-	-	TGTGCCAGCTCACCGTCTAACTCTGGAAACACCATATATTTT	CASSPSNSGNTIYF
15	TRBV10-3	TRBJ1-1	-	-	TGTGCCATCAGTGACCCCCGGGACATTCCTCATGAAGCTTTCTTT	CAISDPRDIPHEAFF
15	TRBV7-9	TRBJ2-1	TRBD2	-	TGTGCCAGCAGCTTAGGCGGGAGGGTGTACAATGAGCAGTTCTTC	CASSLGGRVYNEQFF
15	TRBV5-6	TRBJ2-7	TRBD2	-	TGTGCCAGCAGCTTGCGACTAGCGGGAGGGGGCGAGCAGTACTTC	CASSLRLAGGGEQYF
13	TRBV11-2	TRBJ2-5	-	-	TGTGCCAGCAGCTTAATGACAGTTGAGACCCAGTACTTC	CASSLMTVETQYF
16	TRBV19	TRBJ2-3	-	-	TGTGCCAGTATCGATGGGGGAGGGACAAACACAGATACGCAGTATTTT	CASIDGGGTNTDTQYF
14	TRBV6-5	TRBJ2-1	-	-	TGTGCCAGCACTGGGGGGGCCCTAAACAATGAGCAGTTCTTC	CASTGGALNNEQFF
12	TRBV29-1	TRBJ2-5	TRBD1	-	TGCAGCTCCGACAGGGGGGGAGAGACCCAGTACTTC	CSSDRGGETQYF
15	TRBV18	TRBJ2-5	TRBD1	-	TGTGCCAGCTCACCAGGGACAGGGGGACGGGAGACCCAGTACTTC	CASSPGTGGRETQYF
11	TRBV6-5	TRBJ2-7	-	few	TGTGCCAGCAGCCGTCAGTCCGAGCAGTACTTC	CASSRQSEQYF
17	TRBV2	TRBJ1-5	-	few	TGTGCCAGCTGTTTCCGGAGAAGTTCTTATAGCAATCAGCCCCAGCATTTT	CASCFRRSSYSNQPQHF
17	TRBV14	TRBJ1-6	TRBD1	-	TGTGCCAGCAGCCAGGGACAGCCGAGCTCCTATAATTCACCCCTCCACTTT	CASSQGQPSSYNSPLHF
16	TRBV5-8	TRBJ1-2	TRBD1	few	TGTGCCAGCAGCTTGTCAGGACAGGGGACGATCTATGGCTACACCTTC	CASSLSGQGTIYGYTF
15	TRBV7-2	TRBJ1-2	TRBD1	-	TGTGCCAGCAGCAAAGACAGGGACCCGAACTATGGCTACACCTTC	CASSKDRDPNYGYTF
13	TRBV28	TRBJ2-5	TRBD2	-	TGTGCCAGCAGCCCGGGGGGCCAAGAGACCCAGTACTTC	CASSPGGQETQYF
13	TRBV5-4	TRBJ1-2	TRBD1	few	TGTGCCAGCAGCTTTGACAGGGAGTATGGCTACACCTTC	CASSFDREYGYTF
16	TRBV29-1	TRBJ2-6	TRBD1	-	TGCAGCGCGCTAGGACAGGGGGTTTCTGGGGCCAACGTCCTGACTTTC	CSALGQGVSGANVLTF
14	TRBV29-1	TRBJ2-3	-	-	TGCAGCGTTGAAAAAGGGGCTAGCACAGATACGCAGTATTTT	CSVEKGASTDTQYF
15	TRBV7-8	TRBJ1-5	-	-	TGTGCCAGCAGCTTAGTTACTCCTAGCAATCAGCCCCAGCATTTT	CASSLVTPSNQPQHF
13	TRBV12-3/TRBV12-4	TRBJ1-3	-	few	TGTGCCAGCAGTTTGTGGCAGGAAAACACCATATATTTT	CASSLWQENTIYF
19	TRBV19	TRBJ1-1	TRBD1	few	TGTGCCAGTAAATCGGAGTTGGGGACAGGCCTGGGGATGAACACTGAAGCTTTCTTT	CASKSELGTGLGMNTEAFF
14	TRBV28	TRBJ2-5	-	once	TGTGCCAGCAGTTTGGGGGGACGGCAAGAGACCCAGTACTTC	CASSLGGRQETQYF
15	TRBV2	TRBJ1-1	-	-	TGTGCCAGCAGTGGAAACCCGAGTTTGAACACTGAAGCTTTCTTT	CASSGNPSLNTEAFF
15	TRBV11-1	TRBJ2-1	TRBD2	-	TGTGCCAGCAGGCCTACTAGCGGGGGGGCCGGGGAGCAGTTCTTC	CASRPTSGGAGEQFF
15	TRBV30	TRBJ2-2	-	-	TGTGCCTGGAGTCCCGGGACTGTTAGCGCCGGGGAGCTGTTTTTT	CAWSPGTVSAGELFF
16	TRBV28	TRBJ2-5	TRBD1	-	TGTGCCAGCAGTTTTGCGGACAGGGGTCCTGAAGAGACCCAGTACTTC	CASSFADRGPEETQYF